Following are 5 T cell receptor beta chains from one sample sequenced in a study of shared clonotypes between healthy human individuals (dated by TCRdb to 2018 to 2021). Library preparation employed the immunoSEQ multiplex PCR assay. The source is immuneACCESS, and TCRdb retained only in-frame sequences with V and J called. Part of the clones is not carried over; for the studies checked, unresolved V genes explain less than half of this, and the remainder is unexplained. Here the sample has around 99,000 clones; 68% occur a single time. 50% of the sample belongs to the ten largest clones. Source material: memory CD8+ T cells sorted from blood. The cell subset or site label for this specimen denotes: CD45RO+ cells pooled with CCR7-negative TemRA cells. These receptors all come from a man younger than 40 in good health.

This clone was seen a handful of times. The CDR3 nucleotides are TGTGCCAGCAGCCACGGACCGCCGACAACTTTCTTT. Protein sequence: CASSHGPPTTFF. The genes are TRBV28 and TRBJ1-1, with D unresolved. The germline V gene has CDR1 MDHEN and CDR2 SYDVKM. The CDR3 extends over 12 amino acids. V was cut by 6 bases and J by 12 bases, with 17 bases left in between.

The chain is built from TRBV7-9 and TRBJ1-2; D gene uncertain. The CDR3 has 16 residues. Germline-derived CDR1 and CDR2 are SEHNR and FQNEAQ (reference sequence). V lost 0 bases and J lost 6, with 17 bases in between. CDR3 sequence reads: CASSLAPQRELDGYTF. In DNA, the CDR3 is TGTGCCAGCAGCTTAGCCCCGCAGAGGGAGTTGGATGGCTACACCTTC.

J is TRBJ2-7 and V is TRBV28, with TRBD1 matching over 12 bases. The CDR3 has 16 residues. J lost 4 bases, V lost 3 bases, and 7 bases had no gene match. Germline CDR1 is MDHEN and CDR2 is SYDVKM. CDR3 residues: CASSFRDRGQPYEQYF. The CDR3, as DNA: TGTGCCAGCAGTTTTCGGGACAGGGGGCAACCTTACGAGCAGTACTTC.

This sequence joins TRBV28 and TRBJ2-7; the D gene could be TRBD1 or TRBD2 (5 bases each). The CDR3 is 16 residues long. Trimming stripped 6 bases from V and 6 bases from J, with 24 bases between. Germline CDR1 and CDR2: MDHEN and SYDVKM. CDR3 bases: TGTGCCAGCAGAGGAAGGGACCGAGCCGTCAAGATCGAGCAGTACTTC. It translates to CASRGRDRAVKIEQYF. Filled out from reference TRBV28 and TRBJ2-7, the complete variable domain reads DVKVTQSSRYLVKRTGEKVFLECVQDMDHENMFWYRQDPGLGLRLIYFSYDVKMKEKGDIPEGYSVSREKKERFSLILESASTNQTSMYLCASRGRDRAVKIEQYFGPGTRLTVT.

The chain joins TRBV6-5 to TRBJ2-5; a possible D gene is TRBD2 (6 bases). Germline V gives CDR1 MNHEY, CDR2 SVGAGI. This CDR3 has 13 amino acids. The V gene lost 2 bases and the J gene lost 2 bases, with 6 bases spanning the gap. The CDR3 coding sequence is TGTGCCAGCAGTTACGGGACTCAAGAGACCCAGTACTTC. It yields the protein CASSYGTQETQYF.